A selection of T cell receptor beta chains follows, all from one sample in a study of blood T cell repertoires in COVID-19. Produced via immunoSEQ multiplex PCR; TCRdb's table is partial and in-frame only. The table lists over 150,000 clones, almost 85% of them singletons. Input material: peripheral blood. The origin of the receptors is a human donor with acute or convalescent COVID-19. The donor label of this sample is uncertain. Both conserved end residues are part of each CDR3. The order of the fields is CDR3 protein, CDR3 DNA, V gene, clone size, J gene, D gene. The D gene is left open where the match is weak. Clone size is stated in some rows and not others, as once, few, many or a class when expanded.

CDR3aa: CASSPTFGEGAGNQPQHF
CDR3nt: TGTGCCAGCAGTCCAACATTCGGGGAGGGCGCAGGCAATCAGCCCCAGCATTTT
v_gene: TRBV6-6
abundance: -
j_gene: TRBJ1-5
d_gene: -

CDR3aa: CASSAGQGKNTIYF
CDR3nt: TGTGCCAGCTCGGCTGGGCAGGGTAAAAACACCATATATTTT
v_gene: TRBV2
abundance: -
j_gene: TRBJ1-3
d_gene: -

CDR3aa: CASSITSSGSQETQYF
CDR3nt: TGTGCCAGTAGTATTACGTCTAGCGGGAGTCAGGAGACCCAGTACTTC
v_gene: TRBV19
abundance: -
j_gene: TRBJ2-5
d_gene: TRBD2

CDR3aa: CASSPLLEEKLFF
CDR3nt: TGTGCCAGCTCACCACTTTTAGAGGAAAAACTGTTTTTT
v_gene: TRBV18
abundance: -
j_gene: TRBJ1-4
d_gene: -

CDR3aa: CASSQRGSNEQYF
CDR3nt: TGTGCCAGCAGCCAGCGGGGGTCCAACGAGCAGTACTTC
v_gene: TRBV3-1/TRBV3-2
abundance: few
j_gene: TRBJ2-7
d_gene: TRBD2

CDR3aa: CASSQSGQGAYNEQFF
CDR3nt: TGTGCCAGCAGCCAATCTGGACAGGGGGCGTACAATGAGCAGTTCTTC
v_gene: TRBV3-1/TRBV3-2
abundance: -
j_gene: TRBJ2-1
d_gene: TRBD1

CDR3aa: CASSPRLAGLSTGELFF
CDR3nt: TGTGCCAGCAGCCCCCGACTAGCGGGACTTTCGACCGGGGAGCTGTTTTTT
v_gene: TRBV9
abundance: -
j_gene: TRBJ2-2
d_gene: TRBD2

CDR3aa: CASSGTALSGRHPYNEQFF
CDR3nt: TGCGCCAGCAGTGGGACAGCTCTTAGCGGGAGGCACCCCTACAATGAGCAGTTCTTC
v_gene: TRBV10-1
abundance: -
j_gene: TRBJ2-1
d_gene: TRBD2

CDR3aa: CASSAGGVGNQPQHF
CDR3nt: TGTGCCAGCAGCGCGGGAGGGGTTGGGAATCAGCCCCAGCATTTT
v_gene: TRBV27
abundance: -
j_gene: TRBJ1-5
d_gene: -

CDR3aa: CASSLTGNNSPLHF
CDR3nt: TGTGCCAGCAGTTTAACAGGAAATAATTCACCCCTCCACTTT
v_gene: TRBV27
abundance: -
j_gene: TRBJ1-6
d_gene: -

CDR3aa: CSVAGSYGYTF
CDR3nt: TGCAGCGTTGCAGGGTCGTACGGCTACACCTTC
v_gene: TRBV29-1
abundance: -
j_gene: TRBJ1-2
d_gene: -

CDR3aa: CASSLSQATNEKLFF
CDR3nt: TGTGCCAGCAGCTTATCACAGGCCACTAATGAAAAACTGTTTTTT
v_gene: TRBV7-2
abundance: -
j_gene: TRBJ1-4
d_gene: -

CDR3aa: CASSYLAGGGSYEQYF
CDR3nt: TGTGCCAGCAGCTACCTAGCGGGAGGAGGTTCCTACGAGCAGTACTTC
v_gene: TRBV5-8
abundance: -
j_gene: TRBJ2-7
d_gene: TRBD2

CDR3aa: CASSQQGVGTGELFF
CDR3nt: TGTGCCAGTAGTCAACAGGGGGTGGGTACCGGGGAGCTGTTTTTT
v_gene: TRBV19
abundance: few
j_gene: TRBJ2-2
d_gene: TRBD1

CDR3aa: CASSLGTSGSYEQYF
CDR3nt: TGTGCCAGCAGCTTAGGTACTAGCGGGTCCTACGAGCAGTACTTC
v_gene: TRBV7-9
abundance: -
j_gene: TRBJ2-7
d_gene: TRBD2

CDR3aa: CASSLKGPLAGGIAYEQFF
CDR3nt: TGTGCCAGCAGCCTAAAAGGGCCCCTAGCGGGAGGAATTGCGTATGAGCAGTTCTTC
v_gene: TRBV3-1/TRBV3-2
abundance: -
j_gene: TRBJ2-1
d_gene: TRBD2

CDR3aa: CASSSGQGGDSGNTGELFF
CDR3nt: TGTGCCAGCAGCTCGGGACAGGGGGGAGATAGCGGGAACACCGGGGAGCTGTTTTTT
v_gene: TRBV7-6
abundance: -
j_gene: TRBJ2-2
d_gene: TRBD1

CDR3aa: CSVEDPKGLAGINEQFF
CDR3nt: TGCAGCGTTGAAGATCCGAAGGGACTAGCGGGAATCAATGAGCAGTTCTTC
v_gene: TRBV29-1
abundance: -
j_gene: TRBJ2-1
d_gene: TRBD2

CDR3aa: CATSDFSGRAGIIGELFF
CDR3nt: TGTGCCACCAGTGATTTTAGCGGGAGGGCCGGAATAATCGGGGAGCTGTTTTTT
v_gene: TRBV24-1
abundance: -
j_gene: TRBJ2-2
d_gene: TRBD2

CDR3aa: CASSHPDRAYEQYF
CDR3nt: TGTGCCAGCAGCCACCCGGACAGGGCCTACGAGCAGTACTTC
v_gene: TRBV3-1/TRBV3-2
abundance: -
j_gene: TRBJ2-7
d_gene: TRBD1

CDR3aa: CASSWGPPSNQPQHF
CDR3nt: TGTGCCAGCAGTTGGGGCCCTCCCAGCAATCAGCCCCAGCATTTT
v_gene: TRBV27
abundance: many
j_gene: TRBJ1-5
d_gene: -

CDR3aa: CSASALAGGNEQFF
CDR3nt: TGCAGTGCTAGTGCTCTAGCGGGAGGTAATGAGCAGTTCTTC
v_gene: TRBV20-1
abundance: -
j_gene: TRBJ2-1
d_gene: TRBD2

CDR3aa: CASSFVAGTLAPDTQYF
CDR3nt: TGTGCCAGCAGCTTTGTAGCGGGCACTCTAGCCCCAGATACGCAGTATTTT
v_gene: TRBV7-2
abundance: few
j_gene: TRBJ2-3
d_gene: TRBD2